A selection of T cell receptor beta chains follows, all from one sample in a study of blood T cell repertoires in COVID-19. Sequencing was performed with immunoSEQ multiplex PCR; in TCRdb, only in-frame clones are kept and a portion is missing. The table lists about 380,000 clones, over 65% of them singletons. The sample was peripheral blood. These receptors came from a human donor with acute or convalescent COVID-19. The donor label of this sample is uncertain. Both conserved end residues are part of each CDR3. A D gene is named only where the DNA matches it firmly. Rows may omit the clone size; those that give it use once, few, many or a size class.

V: TRBV6-5; J: TRBJ2-1; size: .; D: .; DNA: TGTGCCAACAGCCCCACTTCCGGAGACAATGAGCAGTTCTTC; CDR3: CANSPTSGDNEQFF
V: TRBV28; J: TRBJ2-5; size: .; D: TRBD2; DNA: TGTGCCAGCAAAATGAGCGGGGCGCGCTTAGTGACCCAGTACTTC; CDR3: CASKMSGARLVTQYF
V: TRBV18; J: TRBJ1-4; size: .; D: .; DNA: TGTGCCAGCTCACCGGACAGACCAACTAATGAAAAACTGTTTTTT; CDR3: CASSPDRPTNEKLFF
V: TRBV7-9; J: TRBJ1-1; size: .; D: .; DNA: TGTGCCAGCAGCTCCTACAGGGCCCTTAACACTGAAGCTTTCTTT; CDR3: CASSSYRALNTEAFF
V: TRBV7-9; J: TRBJ1-4; size: .; D: .; DNA: TGTGCCAGCAGCTTAGCCCTGGGGGGACGTGAAAAACTGTTTTTT; CDR3: CASSLALGGREKLFF
V: TRBV4-2; J: TRBJ2-3; size: .; D: .; DNA: TGTGCCAGCAGCCAAGTGTCAGGGTCTAGCACAGATACGCAGTATTTT; CDR3: CASSQVSGSSTDTQYF
V: TRBV7-9; J: TRBJ2-2; size: .; D: TRBD2; DNA: TGTGCCAGCAGCTACCTGGGACTAGTCGGGGAGCTGTTTTTT; CDR3: CASSYLGLVGELFF
V: TRBV5-4; J: TRBJ2-7; size: .; D: TRBD2; DNA: TGTGCCAGCAGCCTGGGACTAGCGGGAGCTTTACACGAGCAGTACTTC; CDR3: CASSLGLAGALHEQYF
V: TRBV5-1; J: TRBJ2-1; size: .; D: .; DNA: TGCGCCAGCAGCTTGCAGTTCGCCGCCAATGAGCAGTTCTTC; CDR3: CASSLQFAANEQFF
V: TRBV7-9; J: TRBJ2-2; size: .; D: TRBD1; DNA: TGTGCCAGCAGCCCTTGGCAGGGGGAAGCCGGGGAGCTGTTTTTT; CDR3: CASSPWQGEAGELFF
V: TRBV2; J: TRBJ2-5; size: .; D: TRBD2; DNA: TGTGCCAGCAGTGAGGGGGAGGGAGAGACCCAGTACTTC; CDR3: CASSEGEGETQYF
V: TRBV12-3/TRBV12-4; J: TRBJ1-2; size: once; D: .; DNA: TGTGCCAGCAGTCCTCGACAGGCATATGGCTACACCTTC; CDR3: CASSPRQAYGYTF
V: TRBV18; J: TRBJ1-2; size: .; D: TRBD1; DNA: TGTGCCAGCTCACCGGAGACAGGGGGCGGCTATGGCTACACCTTC; CDR3: CASSPETGGGYGYTF
V: TRBV18; J: TRBJ1-1; size: few; D: TRBD1; DNA: TGTGCCAGCTCAGCAATACAGGGGACCTTGAACACTGAAGCTTTCTTT; CDR3: CASSAIQGTLNTEAFF